This TCR beta chain originates from a study of monozygotic twins with inflammatory bowel disease (dated by TCRdb to between 2019 and 2020). Background on the whole study: The complete study included 28 monozygotic twin pairs: 19 IBD-discordant Danish pairs and nine German pairs, of which four were IBD-concordant and five were IBD-discordant. Each individual had, on average, about 151 000 unique TCRalpha sequences and 181 000 unique TCRbeta sequences available for analysis. Disease-associated traits were sought mainly through comparisons between IBD patients and their genetically identical healthy co-twins within discordant pairs. Points the paper makes about the study in general: Differing immunosuppressive treatments among patients may have added background noise and inter-individual variability to the repertoires. The analysis was unable to tell different T cell subtypes apart. No single strong signal or clonotype linked to IBD turned up in the results, so the idea that one exists was not supported. Compared with healthy twins, IBD patients had fewer clonotypes in common with other individuals, a difference most pronounced in patients showing signs of disease activity. IBD patients had lower TCRbeta repertoire diversity, measured by the inverse Simpson index, than their healthy co-twins. Repertoire similarity did not differ between concordant and discordant twins, which could be due to limited statistical power.

The CDR3 covers 11 residues, taking in both the cysteine and the phenylalanine. DNA is not on record. As regards this clonotype: The antigen it recognizes is unknown.

Library preparation was by 5' RACE. For each TCR library, approximately 3,700 ng of total RNA was used. For each sample, cDNA was synthesized in eight separate reactions using SMARTScribe reverse transcriptase. During cDNA synthesis, template switching introduced unique molecular identifiers that contained a 6-nucleotide sample barcode. Two nested PCRs of roughly 16 and 10 cycles amplified the TCRalpha and TCRbeta cDNA, and bead purification followed each PCR. Before amplification, the cDNA was treated with uracil DNA-glycosylase and purified using the QIAquick PCR purification kit. The second PCR added Illumina TruSeq-compatible adapters along with sample-specific barcodes. Library quality and concentration were assessed using TapeStation and Qubit, and about 4.7 ng of each library was pooled. Sequencing of the pooled libraries was done on an Illumina HiSeq2500 single-index Rapid Run using custom sequencing primers and 2 x 100 bp reads. The paper's data handling went like this. UMI-based consensus assembly with MiGEC version 1.2.6 was used to correct PCR and sequencing errors. MiXCR version 2.1.1 was used for V(D)J alignment, clonotype assembly and CDR3 extraction. To normalise gene usage, clonotype sharing and MAIT/NKT TCR abundance, the analysis used the top 1000, 10 000 and 20 000 clonotypes per sample. After downsampling to 27 000 UMIs, diversity was calculated as the inverse Simpson index using the vegan R package. Statistical testing used paired Mann-Whitney U tests on the discordant twin pairs and applied Benjamini-Hochberg correction for multiple testing. TCRdb reprocessed the reads, so every CDR3 protein sequence counts as one entry and DNA is not shown. The V and J calls come from TCRdb's annotation, not from the publication. The table for this sample shows around 230,000 distinct CDR3 sequences. The leading ten clones occupy roughly 1.5% of the sample.

From each donor, an approximately 2.4 ml peripheral blood sample was collected into PAXgene tubes and kept at -80 degrees C. Without T cell sorting, total RNA was isolated from whole blood using the PAXgene blood miRNA kit on an automated QIAcube. Peripheral blood from monozygotic twin pairs who were concordant or discordant for inflammatory bowel disease underwent deep TCRalpha and TCRbeta repertoire profiling using unique molecular barcoding. Smoking habits were recorded for all twin pairs, and each individual was classified as a current, former or never smoker. The sequence was obtained from a human donor with ulcerative colitis or Crohn's disease, or a healthy co-twin of an affected twin (not recorded which). The sequence links TRBV12-3 or TRBV12-4 to TRBJ2-1; TCRdb indicates TRBD1, and absent DNA this call remains unverified. Material for sequencing was blood. The CDR3 protein is CASSFRDEQFF.